These 9 T cell receptor beta chains share one sample of origin, sequenced in a study of molecular identifiers for immune sequencing clone quantification (dated by TCRdb to 2016 to 2018). The library came from PCR. Sequenced on an Illumina HiSeq 4000. Starting from the raw public reads, TCRdb applied fastp trimming at Q25, assembled clones with MiXCR and retained in-frame beta chains. One record per CDR3 amino acid sequence lists the most common genes and DNA. The sample has some 9,800 distinct CDR3 sequences on record, approximately 20% of them singletons. The ten most abundant clones make up around 1.7% of the sample. Sequenced material: naive CD8+ T cells from blood, with Jurkat cell RNA spiked in. The cell subset or site label of this sample denotes: FACS-sorted CD8+CD4-CCR7+CD45RA+ naive T cells. All receptors come from a human donor in good health. Some libraries in this study had Jurkat cell RNA spiked in.

This clonotype is labeled as medium-sized. The chain links TRBV7-9 to TRBJ2-3, with a possible D match to TRBD2 (7 bases). Germline CDR1 reads SEHNR; CDR2 reads FQNEAQ (reference sequence). This CDR3 region has 15 residues. V lost 4 bases and J lost 1, with 12 bases in between. CDR3 loop: CASSSRGHRTDTQYF. The CDR3 DNA is TGTGCCAGCAGCTCGCGGGGGCACCGCACAGATACGCAGTATTTT.

This chain links TRBV9 with TRBJ1-1; a weak D match, TRBD1 (6 bases). This CDR3 region has 15 residues. V lost 2 bases, J lost 0 bases, and 11 bases lay in between. Germline CDR1 and CDR2: SGDLS and YYNGEE. CDR3 nucleotide sequence: TGTGCCAGCAGCGTGTCGGGGGCAATGAACACTGAAGCTTTCTTT. Amino acid sequence: CASSVSGAMNTEAFF. Complete variable domain (other parts from reference TRBV9 and TRBJ1-1): DSGVTQTPKHLITATGQRVTLRCSPRSGDLSVYWYQQSLDQGLQFLIQYYNGEERAKGNILERFSAQQFPDLHSELNLSSLELGDSALYFCASSVSGAMNTEAFFGQGTRLTVV.

With regard to this clonotype: Just one base apart from a much larger clone, this may be a read error. The CDR3 does not end in the conserved phenylalanine or tryptophan, so this is likely a read error. V gene TRBV7-9 combines with J gene TRBJ2-3, with D possibly being TRBD2 (6 bases). The CDR3 loop spans 14 amino acids. Germline V lookup: CDR1 SEHNR, CDR2 FQNEAQ (reference sequence). Trimming removed 2 bases at V and 10 bases at J, with 16 bases between. The CDR3 loop is CASSLWRARDAQYL. CDR3 DNA: TGTGCCAGCAGCTTATGGAGGGCAAGGGATGCGCAGTATCTT.

By share, this clonotype ranks as medium-sized. This chain uses TRBV6-1 with TRBJ1-5, with D perhaps matching TRBD1 (5 bases). Germline CDR1 reads MNHNS; CDR2 reads SASEGT. The CDR3 totals 16 residues. The V end was cut by 3 bases, the J end by 7 bases, with 19 bases between. The CDR3 spells CASSEFGRAGRQPQHF. The CDR3 coding sequence is TGTGCCAGCAGTGAGTTTGGCAGGGCGGGAAGGCAGCCCCAGCATTTT.

Remarks on this clonotype: This could be a read error, since a much larger clone is one nucleotide away. The chain is built from TRBV7-9 and TRBJ1-1; no reliable D call. Germline loops: CDR1 SEHNR, CDR2 FQNEAQ (reference sequence). The CDR3 totals 17 residues. The CDR3 here is CASTHENGEVLNTVAFF. CDR3 coding DNA: TGTGCCAGCACCCACGAAAATGGGGAGGTCTTGAACACTGTAGCTTTCTTT.

Turning to this clonotype: This may be a read error: a much more frequent sequence differs by one nucleotide. J is TRBJ2-3 and V is TRBV3-1, with D perhaps matching TRBD2 (5 bases). V lost 2 bases and J lost 3, with 12 bases in between. Germline lookup yields CDR1 LGHDT and CDR2 YNNKEL (reference sequence). The CDR3 is 15 residues long. The CDR3 here is CASSQFGRGTDTQYF. CDR3 nucleotides: TGTGCCAGCAGCCAATTTGGACGGGGAACAGATACGCAGTATTTT.

On this clonotype itself: A much larger clone differs by one base, so this may be a read error. The CDR3 nucleotides are TGTGCCAGCAGCTTAAAGGCTAGCGGATACGAGCAGTGCTTC. Its translation is CASSLKASGYEQCF. V gene TRBV7-6 combines with J gene TRBJ2-7; TRBD2 matches at 7 bases. The CDR3 loop spans 14 amino acids. Germline V gene lookup returns CDR1 SGHVS and CDR2 FNYEAQ.

The J gene is TRBJ2-2, the V gene TRBV28; 8 positions agree with TRBD1. The V gene end was trimmed by 4 bases and the J gene end by 2 bases; junction bases not matched to a gene: 3. This CDR3 spans 15 amino acids. The germline V gene has CDR1 MDHEN and CDR2 SYDVKM. DNA of the CDR3: TGTGCCAGCAGTTCCGGACAGGGCAACACCGGGGAGCTGTTTTTT. Translation: CASSSGQGNTGELFF.

This clonotype was detected a few times. This rearrangement joins TRBV4-1 to TRBJ2-1; 10 bases are shared with TRBD2. CDR3 length equals 16 residues. The ends lost 3 bases at V and 5 bases at J; junction bases unmatched: 7. Germline CDR1 MGHRA, CDR2 YSYEKL. This CDR3 reads CASSHLSGRVDNEQFF. The DNA of the CDR3 is TGCGCCAGCAGCCATTTGAGCGGGAGGGTTGACAATGAGCAGTTCTTC.